A single sample is the source of the 10 T cell receptor beta chains below, sequenced in a study of T-cell reconstitution after alpha-beta-depleted transplantation in children. Preparation of the TCRbeta library involved a method that used unique molecular identifiers. TCRdb processed the PCR reads anew with MiXCR; each CDR3 protein has one entry. The sample lists around 580,000 distinct CDR3 sequences; 23% were seen once. The specimen was PBMCs, mostly from graft donor cells, collected 360 days after TCRalphabeta/CD19-depleted stem cell transplant. The receptors were gathered from a boy under two years old who had a stem cell transplant for acute myeloid leukemia, so the T cells may come from the graft donor.

The V call is TRBV25-1, the J call TRBJ2-1, with D perhaps matching TRBD1 (5 bases). Germline V gene sequence: CDR1 MGHDK, CDR2 SYGVNS. Trimming took off 4 bases at V and 0 bases at J, with 13 bases between the two ends. The CDR3 is 16 amino acids. This chain's CDR3 is CASSAGKGISYNEQFF. Written as DNA, the CDR3 is TGTGCCAGCAGTGCGGGTAAGGGGATCTCCTACAATGAGCAGTTCTTC.

This clonotype was counted between two and nine times. The chain uses TRBV29-1 and TRBJ2-5; no clear D gene. Trimming took off 6 bases at V and 5 bases at J, with 19 bases between the two ends. Germline CDR1 SQVTM, CDR2 ANQGSEA. CDR3 length: 14 amino acids. The CDR3: CSVKNNGPRETQYF. Here the CDR3 DNA reads TGCAGCGTAAAGAACAACGGCCCCAGGGAGACCCAGTACTTC.

The V and J genes are TRBV12-3 or TRBV12-4 and TRBJ2-3, with D perhaps TRBD1 or TRBD2 (5 bases each). This CDR3 is built from 13 residues. With 6 bases removed from V and 6 bases from J, the gap between germline ends came to 13 bases. This CDR3 reads CASRTRDQDTQYF. The CDR3 DNA sequence: TGTGCCAGCAGAACTAGGGACCAGGATACGCAGTATTTT.

In its sample, this clonotype was seen a few times. The chain combines TRBV11-2 with TRBJ1-6; D unclear. With 5 bases removed from V and 0 bases from J, the gap between germline ends came to 14 bases. Germline CDR1 is SGHAT and CDR2 is FQNNGV. This CDR3 has 17 amino acids. CDR3 DNA: TGTGCCAGCAGCCGCCCGGACGGGAGCTCCTATAATTCACCCCTCCACTTT. It translates to CASSRPDGSSYNSPLHF.

This clonotype was counted at least ten times. This chain connects TRBV5-5 to TRBJ1-5; D is ambiguous. V was cut by 4 bases and J by 4 bases, with 12 bases left in between. CDR3 length: 14 amino acids. Per the germline V gene, CDR1 is SGHKS and CDR2 is YYEKEE (reference sequence). CDR3 region: CASSQRTVNQPQHF. CDR3 in DNA: TGTGCCAGCAGCCAACGGACGGTTAATCAGCCCCAGCATTTT.

The table lists this clonotype with many counts. The chain is built from TRBV24-1 and TRBJ2-3; 10 bases map to TRBD1. Germline trimming cut 2 bases from V and 4 bases from J; bases unmatched to any gene: 5. There are 16 residues in the CDR3. The germline V gene has CDR1 KGHDR and CDR2 SFDVKD. CDR3 residues: CATSDWTGGAPDTQYF. For the CDR3, the DNA is TGTGCCACCAGTGATTGGACAGGGGGGGCCCCAGATACGCAGTATTTT.

This clonotype has at least ten counts. The chain recombines TRBV12-3 or TRBV12-4 with TRBJ2-5; 7 nucleotides match TRBD1. The CDR3 runs to 16 residues. V shed 2 bases, J shed 2 bases, and the junction held 8 bases outside the gene matches. CDR3 coding DNA: TGTGCCAGCAGTTTATCGCTTGGGACAGATCAAGAGACCCAGTACTTC. Protein: CASSLSLGTDQETQYF.

Many counts were recorded for this clonotype. The chain employs TRBV28 and TRBJ2-3; possibly TRBD1 or TRBD2 for D (5 bases each). CDR1 MDHEN and CDR2 SYDVKM come from the germline V gene. V lost 3 bases to trimming and J lost 4 bases, with 11 bases between them. This CDR3 is built from 14 residues. For the CDR3, the DNA is TGTGCCAGCAGTTTCTCAGGGAGATCAGATACGCAGTATTTT. Translating gives CASSFSGRSDTQYF. The whole variable domain, filled in from reference TRBV28 and TRBJ2-3, reads DVKVTQSSRYLVKRTGEKVFLECVQDMDHENMFWYRQDPGLGLRLIYFSYDVKMKEKGDIPEGYSVSREKKERFSLILESASTNQTSMYLCASSFSGRSDTQYFGPGTRLTVL.

The J gene is TRBJ2-7, the V gene TRBV2; no definite D call. Germline V gives CDR1 SNHLY, CDR2 FYNNEI. The CDR3 is made up of 14 amino acids. The V gene lost 1 base and the J gene lost 2 bases, with 9 bases spanning the gap. CDR3 sequence: CASSEGWQPYEQYV. The CDR3 DNA reads TGTGCCAGCAGTGAAGGTTGGCAGCCCTACGAGCAGTACGTC.

The V gene is TRBV20-1, the J gene TRBJ1-5, with 7 bases fitting TRBD1. Germline values: CDR1 DFQATT, CDR2 SNEGSKA (reference sequence). The V segment lost 5 bases and the J segment 4 bases; nucleotides outside the gene matches: 2. The CDR3 loop spans 12 amino acids. The CDR3: CSADRVNQPQHF. Written as DNA, the CDR3 is TGCAGTGCTGACAGGGTGAATCAGCCCCAGCATTTT.